The rows below give T cell receptor beta chains drawn from one sample of a study of molecular identifiers for immune sequencing clone quantification. MiXCR, run by TCRdb on the PCR reads, gives a single entry per CDR3 protein. The table records 550,000 to 750,000 distinct CDR3 sequences, 20% of them present only once. The sequenced sample was naive CD8+ T cells from blood, with Jurkat cell RNA spiked in. The origin of the receptors is a human donor in good health. Some libraries in this study had Jurkat cell RNA spiked in. The CDR3 runs from the conserved cysteine through the conserved F or W. D genes are given only for firm matches. Clone size, where shown, is once, few, many, or a class for clones that have expanded.

CDR3 length: 16; D gene: .; clone size: many; J gene: TRBJ2-1; V gene: TRBV6-5; CDR3 DNA: TGTGCCAGCAGCCCCGGACAGAGGAAATCCTACAATGAGCAGTTCTTC; CDR3 protein: CASSPGQRKSYNEQFF
CDR3 length: 15; D gene: .; clone size: many; J gene: TRBJ2-5; V gene: TRBV7-8; CDR3 DNA: TGTGCCAGCAGCTTAGTCTCTAGGGGGGAAGAGACCCAGTACTTC; CDR3 protein: CASSLVSRGEETQYF
CDR3 length: 15; D gene: .; clone size: many; J gene: TRBJ1-5; V gene: TRBV27; CDR3 DNA: TGTGCCAGCAGTTTATCCGCTTGGGGCAATCAGCCCCAGCATTTT; CDR3 protein: CASSLSAWGNQPQHF
CDR3 length: 15; D gene: .; clone size: .; J gene: TRBJ1-4; V gene: TRBV25-1; CDR3 DNA: TGTGCCAGCAGTGAATCCAGGGACGGTTATGAAAAACTGTTTTTT; CDR3 protein: CASSESRDGYEKLFF
CDR3 length: 14; D gene: .; clone size: .; J gene: TRBJ1-1; V gene: TRBV7-9; CDR3 DNA: TGTGCCAGCAGCTTAGCTCCGGCGAACACTGAAGCTTTCTTT; CDR3 protein: CASSLAPANTEAFF
CDR3 length: 15; D gene: .; clone size: many; J gene: TRBJ2-7; V gene: TRBV20-1; CDR3 DNA: TGCAGTGCTAGAGATCGTTTGGGACACCTCTACGAGCAGTACTTC; CDR3 protein: CSARDRLGHLYEQYF
CDR3 length: 16; D gene: .; clone size: many; J gene: TRBJ1-6; V gene: TRBV5-1; CDR3 DNA: TGCGCCAGCAGCTTGGAGGAGAGCTCCTATAATTCACCCCTCCACTTT; CDR3 protein: CASSLEESSYNSPLHF
CDR3 length: 14; D gene: .; clone size: many; J gene: TRBJ2-3; V gene: TRBV20-1; CDR3 DNA: TGCAGTGCTAGAGACGATCTACGCGCAGATACGCAGTATTTT; CDR3 protein: CSARDDLRADTQYF
CDR3 length: 15; D gene: .; clone size: many; J gene: TRBJ1-2; V gene: TRBV6-5; CDR3 DNA: TGTGCCAGCAGCTCCCTCCCGGGAGGTACCTATGGCTACACCTTC; CDR3 protein: CASSSLPGGTYGYTF
CDR3 length: 16; D gene: .; clone size: few; J gene: TRBJ2-1; V gene: TRBV4-3; CDR3 DNA: TGCGCCAGCAGCCAAGATGGCTCGGGGATCTACAATGAGCAGTTCTTC; CDR3 protein: CASSQDGSGIYNEQFF
CDR3 length: 13; D gene: TRBD1; clone size: many; J gene: TRBJ2-7; V gene: TRBV5-1; CDR3 DNA: TGCGCCAGCGGAACAGGGGACCTTAGCGAGCAGTACTTC; CDR3 protein: CASGTGDLSEQYF